This passage covers 21 T cell receptor beta chains from one sample sequenced in a study of blood T cells in healthy people across ages. The use of a sample-barcoded 5' primer and a J-beta primer mix characterized a second PCR of roughly 7 to 11 cycles. One entry per CDR3 protein, called by TCRdb with MiXCR from the 5' RACE reads. The repertoire has just over 800,000 distinct CDR3 sequences, approximately 67% of them found once; the top ten carry roughly 25%. Material: blood. The receptors here all came from a man aged 30-40 years in good health.

The chain carries TRBV6-2 or TRBV6-3 and TRBJ2-6, with D unresolved. This CDR3 comprises 17 residues. The V gene lost 5 bases and the J gene lost 0 bases, with 14 bases spanning the gap. In germline, CDR1 is MNHEY, CDR2 SVGEGT. In nucleotides, the CDR3 is TGTGCCAGCAGTCCTAGGGCCTTGTCCTCTGGGGCCAACGTCCTGACTTTC. Translating it yields CASSPRALSSGANVLTF.

The chain has TRBV12-3 or TRBV12-4 and TRBJ2-2, with D perhaps matching TRBD1 or TRBD2 (6 bases each). This CDR3 has 16 residues. V was trimmed by 2 bases and J by 2 bases, leaving 12 bases between them. CDR3 sequence: CASSLSGGLNTGELFF. CDR3 DNA: TGTGCCAGCAGTTTATCCGGGGGCCTCAACACCGGGGAGCTGTTTTTT.

The chain is built from TRBV7-8 and TRBJ2-3; 11 bases are a match to TRBD2. The ends lost 5 bases at V and 0 bases at J; junction bases unmatched: 4. Germline V lookup: CDR1 SGHVS, CDR2 FQNEAQ. The length of the CDR3 is 16 residues. The CDR3 sequence: CASSRSGGASTDTQYF. The CDR3, as DNA: TGTGCCAGCAGCCGTAGCGGGGGGGCGAGCACAGATACGCAGTATTTT.

CDR3 residues: CAISESRQGETQYF. The CDR3 coding sequence is TGTGCCATCAGTGAGTCGAGGCAGGGGGAGACCCAGTACTTC. V gene TRBV10-3 combines with J gene TRBJ2-7; D possibly corresponds to TRBD1 (6 bases). With the DNA end fitting TRBJ2-5 better, the J assignment may be wrong. The CDR3 contains 14 residues. Germline CDR1 reads ENHRY; CDR2 reads SYGVKD.

Of note for this clonotype: Germline is not matched at one junction end, which may reflect a read error. This sequence joins TRBV7-7 and TRBJ2-5; D is unresolved. The CDR3 has 12 residues. Germline V gene sequence: CDR1 SSHAT, CDR2 FNYEAQ (reference sequence). The CDR3 DNA follows: TGTGCTAGCAGCTCGGGTTCGATGGCCCAGTACTTC. Translating it yields CASSSGSMAQYF.

V usage is TRBV7-2 and J usage is TRBJ2-1, with D perhaps matching TRBD2 (5 bases). Trimming took off 1 base at V and 8 bases at J, with 12 bases between the two ends. Germline V lookup: CDR1 SGHTA, CDR2 FQGNSA. The CDR3 contains 14 residues. The CDR3 sequence: CASSLGIGGHEQFF. The CDR3 DNA sequence: TGTGCCAGCAGCTTAGGAATAGGAGGTCATGAGCAGTTCTTC.

This clonotype has a handful of counts. V and J are TRBV9 and TRBJ2-5; 12 bases map to TRBD1. V trimming: 3 bases; J trimming: 4 bases; junction bases outside the gene matches: 7. Per germline, CDR1 SGDLS and CDR2 YYNGEE. The CDR3 has 16 amino acids. As DNA, the CDR3 is TGTGCCAGCAGCGATACCGGGACAGGGGGCGTAGAGACCCAGTACTTC. Translating it yields CASSDTGTGGVETQYF.

This clonotype was picked up a small number of times. The rearrangement uses TRBV6-2 or TRBV6-3 and TRBJ2-5, with unresolved D. The CDR3 length is 13 residues. V lost 4 bases and J lost 5, with 11 bases in between. Germline assignment: CDR1 MNHEY and CDR2 SVGEGT. The CDR3 reads CASSLLRSETQYF. DNA for the CDR3: TGTGCCAGCAGTTTACTCCGGTCTGAGACCCAGTACTTC.

This clonotype was seen only once. J is TRBJ1-2 and V is TRBV27; no reliable D call. V dropped 0 bases and J dropped 4 bases, with 18 bases sitting between them. This CDR3 comprises 17 residues. Germline CDR1 reads MNHEY; CDR2 reads SMNVEV (reference sequence). The DNA for the CDR3 is TGTGCCAGCAGTTTATCATGGGAAAGCGACTTTCTCTATGGCTACACCTTC. It translates to CASSLSWESDFLYGYTF.

This clonotype was counted only a few times. V and J are TRBV20-1 and TRBJ2-1; no clear D. The CDR3 sequence is 14 residues long. CDR1 DFQATT and CDR2 SNEGSKA come from the germline V gene (reference sequence). Trimming shortened V by 5 bases and J by 0 bases, and 11 bases separated the two germline ends. For the CDR3, the DNA is TGCAGTGCTGTTCAGTTGAGCTCCTACAATGAGCAGTTCTTC. It translates to CSAVQLSSYNEQFF.

The chain uses TRBV28 and TRBJ2-3; 8 nucleotides agree with TRBD2. Germline V gives CDR1 MDHEN, CDR2 SYDVKM. V lost 7 bases and J lost 0; bases outside the gene matches: 9. The CDR3 is made up of 16 amino acids. The CDR3 protein is CASTPSPGGSTDTQYF. CDR3 DNA sequence: TGTGCCAGCACTCCCTCCCCGGGGGGGAGCACAGATACGCAGTATTTT.

This clonotype was detected a few times. The chain has TRBV4-3 and TRBJ1-2; D is unresolved. The CDR3 covers 15 residues. Trimming stripped 0 bases from V and 2 bases from J, with 10 bases between. Germline values: CDR1 LGHNA, CDR2 YSLEER. The CDR3 region is CASSQDRGRNYGYTF. For the CDR3, the DNA is TGCGCCAGCAGCCAAGATCGAGGGAGGAACTATGGCTACACCTTC.

The chain carries TRBV10-3 and TRBJ2-7, with D unresolved. V was clipped by 9 bases and J by 5 bases, with 11 bases between them. Germline CDR1 reads ENHRY; CDR2 reads SYGVKD. The CDR3 loop spans 11 amino acids. CDR3 sequence reads: CAIGLEHEQYF. CDR3 nucleotides: TGTGCCATAGGGTTGGAGCACGAGCAGTACTTC.

The CDR3 loop reads CSVDPGAHAEAFF. The CDR3 DNA sequence: TGCAGCGTTGACCCGGGGGCGCATGCTGAAGCTTTCTTT. The V and J genes are TRBV29-1 and TRBJ1-1; D is perhaps TRBD1 (6 bases). Per germline, CDR1 SQVTM and CDR2 ANQGSEA. This CDR3 region has 13 residues. Trimming removed 3 bases at V and 6 bases at J, with 14 bases between.

The table lists this clonotype with a few counts. DNA of the CDR3: TGCGCCAGCAGCTCACAGGGGGCGAACACCGGGGAGCTGTTTTTT. Its protein is CASSSQGANTGELFF. The chain recombines TRBV5-1 with TRBJ2-2; TRBD1 matches 8 bases. The V gene end was trimmed by 3 bases and the J gene end by 0 bases; junction bases not matched to a gene: 1. The CDR3 is made up of 15 amino acids. From germline, CDR1 is SGHRS and CDR2 YFSETQ. The complete variable domain, with remaining parts taken from reference TRBV5-1 and TRBJ2-2, reads KAGVTQTPRYLIKTRGQQVTLSCSPISGHRSVSWYQQTPGQGLQFLFEYFSETQRNKGNFPGRFSGRQFSNSRSEMNVSTLELGDSALYLCASSSQGANTGELFFGEGSRLTVL.

This chain joins TRBV6-6 and TRBJ1-2; unclear D gene. Germline V gene data show CDR1 as MNHNY and CDR2 as SVGAGI (reference sequence). V gave up 8 bases and J gave up 7 bases, with 14 bases separating them. The CDR3 covers 12 residues. The CDR3 sequence: CASGPSLSGYTF. The CDR3 DNA is TGTGCCAGCGGCCCGAGCCTGTCTGGCTACACCTTC.

The chain uses TRBV4-2 and TRBJ2-6, with 9 bases identical to TRBD1. This CDR3 has 17 residues. The trim removed 4 bases at V and 0 bases at J, leaving 4 bases unmatched. Germline V CDR1 and CDR2: LGHNA, YNFKEQ. The CDR3 reads CASSRPGQGSGANVLTF. CDR3 sequence (DNA): TGTGCCAGCAGCCGTCCGGGACAGGGCTCTGGGGCCAACGTCCTGACTTTC.

The chain carries TRBV12-3 or TRBV12-4 and TRBJ2-3, with D perhaps matching TRBD1 (6 bases). CDR3 length equals 18 residues. Trimming cost V 5 bases and J 0 bases, with 21 bases left between them. CDR3 coding DNA: TGTGCCAGCAGTGGGGTCCAAAGGGGGACACCTAGCACAGATACGCAGTATTTT. This encodes CASSGVQRGTPSTDTQYF.

The V call is TRBV11-1, the J call TRBJ2-1; TRBD2 matches 9 bases. The germline CDR1 and CDR2 sequences are SGHAT and FQDESV (reference sequence). CDR3 size: 16 residues. Unmatched junction bases numbered 8, after V lost 5 bases and J lost 3 bases. Written as DNA, the CDR3 is TGTGCCAGCAGCCGAGGGAGCGGGGGGATCTACAATGAGCAGTTCTTC. Protein product: CASSRGSGGIYNEQFF.

The genes are TRBV12-3 or TRBV12-4 and TRBJ2-5, with TRBD2 matching over 8 bases. The CDR3 contains 15 residues. After removal of 5 bases from V and 4 bases from J, the junction contained 9 bases not matched to a gene. The CDR3 nucleotides are TGTGCCAGCAGTCAACCAGCGGGGGCAGTAGAGACCCAGTACTTC. Protein sequence: CASSQPAGAVETQYF.

As regards this clonotype: This likely comes from a read error, as the CDR3 has no conserved phenylalanine or tryptophan at its end. The chain recombines TRBV7-2 with TRBJ2-1, with 13 positions matching TRBD2. Germline V gene sequence: CDR1 SGHTA, CDR2 FQGNSA. The CDR3 runs to 15 residues. The V segment lost 5 bases and the J segment 9 bases; nucleotides outside the gene matches: 7. CDR3 coding DNA: TGTGCCAGCAGCCTAGGACTAGCGGGGGCCACTGAGCAGTTCTCC. As protein: CASSLGLAGATEQFS.